This T cell receptor (beta chain) was recorded in a study of regulatory T cells in long-lasting Graves disease. Notes on the study in general: Persistent disease was associated with favored TRBV28 usage and with favored use of TRBJ1-2 and TRBJ2-5. Persistent Graves' patients showed less TCR diversity than newly diagnosed ones.

This CDR3 region has 13 residues. Between the trimmed V and J ends, which lost 2 bases and 5 bases, there was a span of 6 bases. In germline, CDR1 is MNHEY, CDR2 SMNVEV (reference sequence). Investigators prepared the TCR beta libraries by applying iRepertoire HTBI primers and Arm-PCR of CDR3 regions. TCRdb processed the multiplex PCR reads anew with MiXCR; each CDR3 protein has one entry. Of more than 350,000 distinct CDR3 sequences listed, just under 15% are singletons. The time point: newly diagnosed GD, antithyroid drugs for less than 3 months. Making the TCR library involved RNA that had been extracted from PBMCs. This clonotype turned up a few times. Its antigen is as yet unknown. Separately, the same data were catalogued under a study of T cells in Graves' hyperthyroidism and ophthalmopathy. That paper states: Most clonotypes expanded in thyroid above 0.001 were likewise present in blood.

Sequencing used peripheral blood mononuclear cells (PBMCs), obtained at new diagnosis, from a patient treated with antithyroid drugs. The source of this sequence is a woman under 40 with Graves disease. This rearrangement joins TRBV27 to TRBJ2-2; D is unclear. The CDR3 bases are TGTGCCAGCAGTTTAGGAGCGACCGGGGAGCTGTTTTTT. Its protein product is CASSLGATGELFF.